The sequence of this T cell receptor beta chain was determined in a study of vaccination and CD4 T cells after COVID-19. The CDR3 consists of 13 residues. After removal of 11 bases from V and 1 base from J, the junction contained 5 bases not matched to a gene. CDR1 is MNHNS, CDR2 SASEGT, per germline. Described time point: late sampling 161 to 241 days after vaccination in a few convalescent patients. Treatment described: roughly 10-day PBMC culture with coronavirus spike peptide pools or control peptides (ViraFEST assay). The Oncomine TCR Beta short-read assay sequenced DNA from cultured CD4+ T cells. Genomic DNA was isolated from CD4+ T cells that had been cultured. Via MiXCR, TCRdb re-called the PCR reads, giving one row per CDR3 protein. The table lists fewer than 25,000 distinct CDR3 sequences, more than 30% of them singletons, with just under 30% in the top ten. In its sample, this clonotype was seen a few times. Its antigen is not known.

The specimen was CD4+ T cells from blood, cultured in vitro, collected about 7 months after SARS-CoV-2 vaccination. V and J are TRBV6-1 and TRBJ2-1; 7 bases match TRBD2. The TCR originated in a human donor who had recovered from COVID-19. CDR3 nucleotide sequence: TGTGCCGGCGCTAGCGGTTCCTACAATGAGCAGTTCTTC. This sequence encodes CAGASGSYNEQFF.